The TCR beta chain described here comes from a study of regulatory T cells in long-lasting Graves disease. General study findings and limits: Under persistent disease, TRBV28, TRBJ1-2 and TRBJ2-5 were used preferentially. Patients whose Graves' disease persisted exhibited lower TCR diversity than those newly diagnosed.

As for time point: persistent/refractory GD, antithyroid drugs over 5 years with positive TRAb. Researchers made the TCR library from RNA that was extracted from PBMCs. The V end was cut by 2 bases, the J end by 3 bases, with 13 bases between. The CDR3 is 15 amino acids. CDR1 and CDR2 from the germline V gene are MGHRA and YSYEKL. Construction of the TCR beta libraries employed iRepertoire HTBI primers in conjunction with Arm-PCR of CDR3 regions. TCRdb independently ran MiXCR on the multiplex PCR reads; one entry per CDR3 protein. Here the sample spans some 440,000 distinct CDR3 sequences, more than 20% being singletons. As for this clonotype: Antigen: not known.

This TCR was recovered from a female donor with Graves disease. Source: peripheral blood mononuclear cells (PBMCs), taken when the disease was refractory, from a patient treated with antithyroid drugs. The chain uses TRBV4-1 and TRBJ1-2; TRBD1 is a possible D gene (6 bases). CDR3 DNA sequence: TGCGCCAGCAGCCAAATCCGGGACACCGACTATGGCTACACCTTC. Protein sequence: CASSQIRDTDYGYTF.